This TCR beta chain came from a study of control samples from healthy donors and cancer patients. Using immunoSEQ multiplex PCR, the repertoire was profiled, and TCRdb retains in-frame clones only, with some absent. The sample records fewer than 90,000 clones, 80% to 90% being singletons. Only a few counts were recorded for this clone. The V end lost 5 bases, the J end lost 8 bases, and 13 bases lay between the germline ends. The length of the CDR3 is 13 residues. Germline loops: CDR1 KGHSH, CDR2 LQKENI. The material sequenced was blood. The chain has TRBV18 and TRBJ1-3, with D unclear. The clonotype originates from a man aged 45-65 years in good health. CDR3 sequence reads: CASSSTLEDTIYF. The CDR3 DNA reads TGTGCCAGCTCATCCACCCTGGAAGACACCATATATTTT.